Here is one TCR beta chain with its context. The data are from a study of blood T cell repertoires in COVID-19. Recruits, aged about 18 to 95 years, lived in 25 or so US areas. Exposed volunteers were people who met a COVID-19 case within 2 weeks before study entry. The CDR3 has 14 amino acids. Germline lookup yields CDR1 LNHDA and CDR2 SQIVND (reference sequence). The V and J ends lost 5 bases and 2 bases, in that order; junction bases with no gene match: 5. In the authors' workflow: It was from reference gene primer amplification that nucleated cell counts were estimated. The protocol was immunoSEQ multiplex PCR, while the TCRdb copy is restricted to in-frame clones and leaves out a portion. That table furnishes V, J and clone size, whereas the DNA furnished D and trimming. The sample yields approximately 65,000 clones, under 80% seen once.

This TCR was recovered from a woman aged 55-75 years who had been exposed to COVID-19. What was sequenced was PBMCs or T cells enriched from blood (not recorded which). The V call is TRBV19, the J call TRBJ2-5; 7 bases agree with TRBD2. The CDR3 reads CASSSAGVQETQYF. The CDR3, as DNA: TGTGCCAGTAGTTCCGCGGGGGTACAAGAGACCCAGTACTTC.